The 22 T cell receptor beta chains given below trace back to one sample, sequenced in a study of T cell repertoires in cytomegalovirus infection. These receptors have no identified antigens. TCRdb re-analysed the reads in MiXCR, keeping a single row per CDR3 protein. This table has about a million distinct CDR3 sequences, less than 35% appearing once. The sample here was cultured CD8+ T cells from PBMCs, taken from culture after CMV antigen stimulation. All receptors come from a human donor in good health (CMV status not recorded). Some clones in this sample may be carry-over from other donors' samples.

Notes on this clonotype: The junction shows a germline mismatch at one end, possibly a read error. V is TRBV4-1 and J is TRBJ1-2; the D gene is possibly TRBD1 (6 bases). Germline lookup yields CDR1 MGHRA and CDR2 YSYEKL. The CDR3 totals 15 residues. This CDR3 is CASSPPGQSHYGYTF. Written as DNA, the CDR3 is TGTGCCAGCAGCCCGCCAGGACAGAGCCATTATGGCTACACCTTC.

The chain has TRBV4-1 and TRBJ1-4; maybe TRBD1 (5 bases). V was clipped by 5 bases and J by 8 bases, with 18 bases between them. This CDR3 has 15 amino acids. Germline CDR1 is MGHRA and CDR2 is YSYEKL. The CDR3 here is CASSTSTGVGEKLFF. The CDR3 region has the DNA TGCGCCAGCAGCACGTCGACGGGGGTGGGCGAAAAACTGTTTTTT.

This chain joins TRBV20-1 and TRBJ2-4; D perhaps matches TRBD2 (6 bases). Trimming took off 6 bases at V and 0 bases at J, with 12 bases between the two ends. CDR3 length equals 14 residues. The germline V gene encodes CDR1 DFQATT and CDR2 SNEGSKA (reference sequence). CDR3 sequence: CSAGGVLAKNIQYF. CDR3 coding DNA: TGCAGTGCGGGCGGGGTTTTAGCCAAAAACATTCAGTACTTC.

A few counts support this clonotype. V is TRBV4-2 and J is TRBJ1-2; perhaps TRBD1 as D (5 bases). CDR1 LGHNA and CDR2 YNFKEQ come from the germline V gene. Trimming took 1 base from V and 4 from J, leaving 19 bases between them. This CDR3 spans 17 amino acids. CDR3 in amino acids: CASSQGSGLREAYGYTF. The CDR3 DNA is TGTGCCAGCAGCCAAGGGAGTGGTCTCAGGGAGGCCTATGGCTACACCTTC.

This clonotype was found a few times. CDR3 in DNA: TGTGCCACCAGCAGACGGGCTAGCGGGGGGAACGAGCAGTACTTC. Amino acids: CATSRRASGGNEQYF. The gene calls are TRBV15 and TRBJ2-7, with 11 bases lining up with TRBD2. The trim removed 2 bases at V and 5 bases at J, leaving 5 bases unmatched. The CDR3 length is 15 residues. CDR1 is LNHNV, CDR2 YYDKDF, per germline (reference sequence).

This clonotype came up a few times. CDR3 protein: CASSQDVTERSNQPQHF. CDR3 DNA: TGCGCCAGCAGCCAAGATGTGACGGAACGGAGCAATCAGCCCCAGCATTTT. V usage is TRBV4-1 and J usage is TRBJ1-5; D unclear. The CDR3 runs 17 residues. Germline V gene lookup returns CDR1 MGHRA and CDR2 YSYEKL. Trimming took off 0 bases at V and 1 base at J, with 13 bases between the two ends.

This clonotype was counted many times. The gene calls are TRBV6-2 or TRBV6-3 and TRBJ1-1, with no clear D. In germline, CDR1 is MNHEY, CDR2 SVGEGT. V was trimmed by 0 bases and J by 9 bases, leaving 8 bases between them. The CDR3 totals 12 residues. CDR3 sequence (DNA): TGTGCCAGCAGTTACTCAGGGCCACAAGCTTTCTTT. Its protein is CASSYSGPQAFF.

The chain is built from TRBV27 and TRBJ2-2; D could derive from TRBD1 or TRBD2 (6 bases each). The CDR3 loop spans 16 amino acids. Between the trimmed V and J ends, which lost 5 bases and 3 bases, there was a span of 16 bases. Germline V gene data show CDR1 as MNHEY and CDR2 as SMNVEV (reference sequence). The CDR3 DNA follows: TGTGCCAGCAGTACGCTGGGGGGCAGTGACACCGGGGAGCTGTTTTTT. It encodes CASSTLGGSDTGELFF.

The table lists this clonotype with a count of one. The gene calls are TRBV6-2 or TRBV6-3 and TRBJ1-5; D unclear. Trimming took off 7 bases at V and 2 bases at J, with 15 bases between the two ends. Germline V gene sequence: CDR1 MNHEY, CDR2 SVGEGT. This CDR3 spans 15 amino acids. The CDR3 is CASTNGLRGNQPQHF. CDR3 coding DNA: TGTGCCAGCACTAACGGACTCCGGGGCAATCAGCCCCAGCATTTT.

The rearrangement uses TRBV15 and TRBJ2-7, with D possibly being TRBD1 or TRBD2 (5 bases each). The V end lost 0 bases, the J end lost 4 bases, and 16 bases lay between the germline ends. Per germline, CDR1 LNHNV and CDR2 YYDKDF (reference sequence). The CDR3 is 16 residues long. DNA for the CDR3: TGTGCCACCAGCAGAGATTTAGGGACGTATGCATACGAGCAGTACTTC. Translation: CATSRDLGTYAYEQYF.

A remark on this clonotype: One junction end disagrees with the germline gene, perhaps due to a read error. The V call is TRBV6-2 or TRBV6-3, the J call TRBJ2-1, with 12 bases that match TRBD2. The length of the CDR3 is 14 residues. CDR1 is MNHEY and CDR2 is SVGEGT in the germline V gene. CDR3 loop: CVSKLAGGYNEQFF. In DNA form, the CDR3 reads TGTGTCAGCAAACTAGCGGGGGGTTACAATGAGCAGTTCTTC.

In this sample, this clonotype turned up many times. This chain connects TRBV6-5 to TRBJ1-1; D perhaps matches TRBD1 (6 bases). The V end was cut by 1 base, the J end by 8 bases, with 8 bases between. The CDR3 spans 12 residues. The germline V gene encodes CDR1 MNHEY and CDR2 SVGAGI. The CDR3 DNA reads TGTGCCAGCAGTTACTGGGGGCGAGAAGCTTTCTTT. This translates into CASSYWGREAFF.

This clonotype has just a few counts. This chain connects TRBV2 to TRBJ2-1; D unclear. Germline V gene lookup returns CDR1 SNHLY and CDR2 FYNNEI. The CDR3 is 12 amino acids. With 7 bases removed from V and 4 bases from J, the gap between germline ends came to 8 bases. DNA for the CDR3: TGTGCCAGCATGCCCTCTTACAATGAGCAGTTCTTC. Encoded protein: CASMPSYNEQFF.

Details on this clonotype: The germline gene is not matched at one end of the junction; a read error may be the cause. The V gene is TRBV7-7, the J gene TRBJ2-1; 8 positions agree with TRBD2. Germline CDR1 and CDR2: SSHAT and FNYEAQ (reference sequence). The CDR3 totals 16 residues. In DNA, the CDR3 is TGTGCTAGCAGCCGAGCGGGGGTTAGCTCCTACAATGAGCAGTTCTTC. Translating gives CASSRAGVSSYNEQFF.

The V call is TRBV7-6, the J call TRBJ1-2, with 7 bases that match TRBD1. This CDR3 spans 16 amino acids. Per germline, CDR1 SGHVS and CDR2 FNYEAQ. The trim removed 1 base at V and 4 bases at J, leaving 9 bases unmatched. CDR3 region: CASSLGYGTDAYGYTF. The CDR3 DNA reads TGTGCCAGCAGCTTAGGGTACGGGACAGACGCCTATGGCTACACCTTC.

The chain links TRBV9 to TRBJ2-2; TRBD1 or TRBD2 may be the D gene (5 bases each). The CDR3 contains 14 residues. The germline gives CDR1 SGDLS, CDR2 YYNGEE. Trimming removed 2 bases at V and 6 bases at J, with 11 bases between. Here the CDR3 reads CASSVGGSAGELFF. In DNA form, the CDR3 reads TGTGCCAGCAGCGTTGGGGGAAGCGCCGGGGAGCTGTTTTTT.

CDR3 DNA: TGTGCCAGCAGCTTTCATCCGAACACCGGGGAGCTGTTTTTT. As protein: CASSFHPNTGELFF. The genes are TRBV28 and TRBJ2-2; unclear D gene. The CDR3 is 14 amino acids. Germline V gene data show CDR1 as MDHEN and CDR2 as SYDVKM. Trimming took off 6 bases at V and 0 bases at J, with 8 bases between the two ends.

This clonotype has a single count. The chain links TRBV12-3 or TRBV12-4 to TRBJ1-2; D uncertain. The CDR3 runs 16 residues. V was trimmed by 3 bases and J by 4 bases, leaving 18 bases between them. CDR3 region: CASSFTPRGEGYGYTF. The CDR3 DNA is TGTGCCAGCAGTTTTACCCCCCGGGGAGAAGGCTATGGCTACACCTTC.

This clonotype was found many times. The chain employs TRBV7-2 and TRBJ2-2; 7 bases are a match to TRBD1. The germline V gene encodes CDR1 SGHTA and CDR2 FQGNSA. The CDR3 totals 16 residues. V shed 5 bases and J 2 bases; nucleotides not matched to a gene: 8. The CDR3 loop reads CASSLNRGHNTGELFF. CDR3 coding DNA: TGTGCCAGCAGCCTAAACAGGGGCCACAACACCGGGGAGCTGTTTTTT.

This clonotype was picked up many times. V gene TRBV7-8 combines with J gene TRBJ2-5; 15 bases are a match to TRBD2. The V gene's germline CDR1 is SGHVS and CDR2 FQNEAQ. After removal of 4 bases from V and 3 bases from J, the junction contained 6 bases not matched to a gene. CDR3 length: 17 amino acids. CDR3 nucleotides: TGTGCCAGCAGCTCGGGACTAGCGGGGGGCGGGGAAGAGACCCAGTACTTC. This gives the protein CASSSGLAGGGEETQYF.

The chain combines TRBV2 with TRBJ1-5; TRBD1 is a possible D gene (5 bases). The length of the CDR3 is 12 residues. CDR1 SNHLY and CDR2 FYNNEI come from the germline V gene. Trimming left V 6 bases short and J 7 bases short, with 10 bases between. The DNA for the CDR3 is TGTGCCAGCAGGGGGGGATCCCAGCCCCAGCATTTT. This sequence encodes CASRGGSQPQHF.

CDR3 nucleotide sequence: TGTGCCAGCAGTTACACGCAAGAGACCCAGTACTTC. Its translation is CASSYTQETQYF. This chain joins TRBV6-5 and TRBJ2-5, with D unresolved. CDR3 size: 12 residues. Germline-derived CDR1 and CDR2 are MNHEY and SVGAGI. V was shortened by 2 bases and J by 2 bases, with 3 bases between the two germline ends.